The entry below describes one T cell receptor (beta chain). Its antigen is still unknown. These data come from a study of OX40 agonist ivuxolimab in advanced cancers. Whole-study results and caveats: More expanded clones were found, on average, in CD8+ than in CD4+ T cells.

Using immunoSEQ multiplex PCR, the repertoire was profiled, and TCRdb retains in-frame clones only, with some absent. This sample has about 59,000 clones, with roughly 90% found just once. Anyone with autoimmune disease history or systemic immunosuppression was excluded. Trimming removed 1 base from V and 5 bases from J, with 6 bases in between. Germline CDR1 and CDR2: MNHNS and SASEGT. This CDR3 is built from 12 residues. The TCR was taken from an adult with an advanced solid tumor such as melanoma, head and neck, liver or kidney cancer. Sequenced material: CD4+ or CD8+ T cells sorted from blood, taken in a trial of the OX40 agonist ivuxolimab. J is TRBJ2-7 and V is TRBV6-1; no firm D call. The CDR3 DNA sequence: TGTGCCAGCAGTGAAGTGGGGAACGAGCAGTACTTC. Its protein is CASSEVGNEQYF.